This T cell receptor (beta chain) was retrieved from a study of blood T cells in healthy people across ages. Broader study findings: Unsorted PBMCs prevented conclusive naive versus antigen-experienced comparison.

This clonotype was recorded a few times. The antigen is undetermined. The CDR3 consists of 13 residues. V dropped 5 bases and J dropped 3; count of bases not matched to a gene: 5. Germline loops: CDR1 DFQATT, CDR2 SNEGSKA (reference sequence). A sample-barcoded 5' primer and a J-beta primer mix were used in a second PCR of roughly 6 to 11 cycles. TCRdb independently ran MiXCR on the 5' RACE reads; one entry per CDR3 protein. The sample includes 920,000 or so distinct CDR3 sequences, 40% to 55% seen only once; the top ten take 15% to 20%. This receptor was obtained from a woman aged 55 to 70 in good health. V is TRBV20-1 and J is TRBJ2-7; 9 bases line up with TRBD2. The sequenced sample consisted of blood. CDR3 bases: TGCAGTGCTCGTAGCGGGAGTGACTACGAGCAGTACTTC. Its protein product is CSARSGSDYEQYF.